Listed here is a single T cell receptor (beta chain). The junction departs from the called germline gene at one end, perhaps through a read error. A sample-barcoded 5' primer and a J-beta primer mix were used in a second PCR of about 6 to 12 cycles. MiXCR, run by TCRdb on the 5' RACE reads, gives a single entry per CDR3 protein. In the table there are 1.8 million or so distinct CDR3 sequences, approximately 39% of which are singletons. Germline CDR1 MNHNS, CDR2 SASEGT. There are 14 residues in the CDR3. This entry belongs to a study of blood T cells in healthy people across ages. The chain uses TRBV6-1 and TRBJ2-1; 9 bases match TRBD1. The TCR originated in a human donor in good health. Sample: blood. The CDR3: CASNDRGTYSEQFF. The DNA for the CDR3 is TGTGCCAGCAATGACAGGGGGACCTACAGTGAGCAGTTCTTC.